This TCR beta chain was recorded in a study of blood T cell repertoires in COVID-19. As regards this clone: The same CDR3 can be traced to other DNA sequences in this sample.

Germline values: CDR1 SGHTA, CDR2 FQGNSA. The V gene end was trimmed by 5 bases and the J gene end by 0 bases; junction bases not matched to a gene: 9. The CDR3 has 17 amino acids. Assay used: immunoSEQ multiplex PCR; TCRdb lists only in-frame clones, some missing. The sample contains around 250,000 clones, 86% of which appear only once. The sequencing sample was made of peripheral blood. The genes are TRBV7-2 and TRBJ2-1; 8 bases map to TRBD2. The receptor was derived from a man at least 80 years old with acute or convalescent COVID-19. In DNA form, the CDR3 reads TGTGCCAGCAGCCCGAACCTAGCGGGTAGCTCCTACAATGAGCAGTTCTTC. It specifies CASSPNLAGSSYNEQFF. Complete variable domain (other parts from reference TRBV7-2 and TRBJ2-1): GAGVSQSPSNKVTEKGKDVELRCDPISGHTALYWYRQSLGQGLEFLIYFQGNSAPDKSGLPSDRFSAERTGGSVSTLTIQRTQQEDSAVYLCASSPNLAGSSYNEQFFGPGTRLTVL.